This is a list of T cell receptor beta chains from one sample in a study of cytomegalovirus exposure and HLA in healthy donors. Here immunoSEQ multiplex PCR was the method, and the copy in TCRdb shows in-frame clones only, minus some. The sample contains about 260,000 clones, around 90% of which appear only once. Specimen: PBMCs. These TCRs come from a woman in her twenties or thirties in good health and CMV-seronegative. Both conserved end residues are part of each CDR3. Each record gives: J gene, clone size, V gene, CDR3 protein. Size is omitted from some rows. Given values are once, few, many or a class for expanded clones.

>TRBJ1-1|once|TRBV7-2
CASSSPTGWAFF
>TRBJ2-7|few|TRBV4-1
CASSQGALGVSPYEQYF
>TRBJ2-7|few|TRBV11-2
CASSPPGTSGSHEQYF
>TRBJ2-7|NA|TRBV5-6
CASSSGLAGVSWYEQYF
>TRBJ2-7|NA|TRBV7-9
CASSFSGAGLSYEQYF
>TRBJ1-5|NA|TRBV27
CASSLGGGGSNQPQHF
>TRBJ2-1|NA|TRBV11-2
CASSLGSGRTYNEQFF
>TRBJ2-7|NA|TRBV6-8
CASNIPGQGFSYEQYF
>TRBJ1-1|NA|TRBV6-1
CASSETVTGWPEAFF
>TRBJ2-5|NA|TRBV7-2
CASSSLGETQYF
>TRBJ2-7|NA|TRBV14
CASSRGLAGFEQYF
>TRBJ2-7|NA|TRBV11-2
CASSLGLAYEQYF
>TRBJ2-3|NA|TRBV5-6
CASSFAGTSLTDTQYF
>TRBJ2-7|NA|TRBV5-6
CASSLAGLAGNSYEQYF
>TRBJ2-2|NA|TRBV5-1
CASSLALDRSGELFF
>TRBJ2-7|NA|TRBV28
CASSFYNRGSDYF
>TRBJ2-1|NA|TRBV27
CASSLAGVNNEQFF
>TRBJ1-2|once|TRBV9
CATYRGHGYGYTF
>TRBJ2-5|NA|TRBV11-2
CASSPTAGGRPYF
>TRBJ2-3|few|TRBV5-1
CASSTRRSVRTSTDTQYF
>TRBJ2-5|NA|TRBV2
CASSERGARGQGETQYF
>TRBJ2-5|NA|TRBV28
CASSPLYVPSGNLVETQYF
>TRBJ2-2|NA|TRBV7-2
CASNLAGAGELFF
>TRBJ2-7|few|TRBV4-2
CASSQDDGGQAAYEQYF
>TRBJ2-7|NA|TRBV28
CASSLRGSGEQYF
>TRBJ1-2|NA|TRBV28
CASSLDRMNGYTF
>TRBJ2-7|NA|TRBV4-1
CASSQVQGTSYEQYF
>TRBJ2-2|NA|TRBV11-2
CASSLAGTGELFF
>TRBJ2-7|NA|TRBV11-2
CASSLERAPSSYEQYF
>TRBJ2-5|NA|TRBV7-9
CASSLIGETQYF
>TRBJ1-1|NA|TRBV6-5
CASSLRKNTEAFF
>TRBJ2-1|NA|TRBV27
CASSFLKGSSYNEQFF
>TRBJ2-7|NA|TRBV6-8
CASSDRQEGSDEQYF
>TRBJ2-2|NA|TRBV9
CASSSHTGELFF
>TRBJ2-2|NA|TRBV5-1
CASSLGAGTFMNTGELFF
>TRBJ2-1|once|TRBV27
CASSLAGPPLNEQFF
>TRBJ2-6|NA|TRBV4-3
CASSQGAGTGANVLTF
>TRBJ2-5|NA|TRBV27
CASSLTPPGLAGGGQETQYF
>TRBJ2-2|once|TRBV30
CAWFNRGGGELFF
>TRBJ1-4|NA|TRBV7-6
CASSLGTDEKLFF
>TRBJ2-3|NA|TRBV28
CASSLSRVARTDTQYF
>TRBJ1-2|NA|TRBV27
CASSLLPLAGGYTF
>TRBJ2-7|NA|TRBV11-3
CASSSLESPYEQYF
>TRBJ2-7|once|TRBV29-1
CSVTGGYEQYF
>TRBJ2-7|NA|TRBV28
CASSTPGLAGPYEQYF
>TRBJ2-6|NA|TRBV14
CASRGAGANVLTF
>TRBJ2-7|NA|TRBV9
CASSVGSGPDEQYF
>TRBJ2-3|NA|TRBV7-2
CASSLELGGASLGTDTQYF
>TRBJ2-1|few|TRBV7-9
CASSPPGQAYNEQFF
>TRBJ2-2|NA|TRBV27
CASSWGGHLNTGELFF
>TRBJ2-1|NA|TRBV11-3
CASSLVPLLYNEQFF
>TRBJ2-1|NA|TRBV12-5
CASGAGTSHLDEQFF
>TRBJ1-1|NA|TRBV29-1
CSAAHIVGQDLWGTEAFF
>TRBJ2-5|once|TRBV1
CTSSQDRLAGGRETQYF
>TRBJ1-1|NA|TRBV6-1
CASSARRDTKNTEAFF
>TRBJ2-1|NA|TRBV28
CASSLRRIQSNEQFF
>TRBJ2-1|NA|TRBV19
CASRAGPGVEQFF
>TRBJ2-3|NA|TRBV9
CASSVFGNTDTQYF
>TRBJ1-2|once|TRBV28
CASSLRTGLGGYTF
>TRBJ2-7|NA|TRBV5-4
CASSLEASGGYEQYF